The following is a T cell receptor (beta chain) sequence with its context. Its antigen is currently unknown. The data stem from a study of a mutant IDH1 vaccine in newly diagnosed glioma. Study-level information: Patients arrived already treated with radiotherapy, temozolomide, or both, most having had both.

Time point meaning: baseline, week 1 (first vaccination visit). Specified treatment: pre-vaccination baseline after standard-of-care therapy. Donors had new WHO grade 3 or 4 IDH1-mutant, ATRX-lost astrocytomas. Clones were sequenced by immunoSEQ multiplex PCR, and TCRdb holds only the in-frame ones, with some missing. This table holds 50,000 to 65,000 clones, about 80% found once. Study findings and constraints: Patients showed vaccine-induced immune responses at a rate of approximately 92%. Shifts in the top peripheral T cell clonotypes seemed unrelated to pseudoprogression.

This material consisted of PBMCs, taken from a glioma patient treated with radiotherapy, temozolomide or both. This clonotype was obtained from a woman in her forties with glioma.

The CDR3 protein is CSVAEREAFF. Written as DNA, the CDR3 is TGCAGCGTTGCTGAGAGGGAAGCTTTCTTT. The rearrangement links TRBV29-1 to TRBJ1-1; D is undetermined. Trimming pared 4 bases from V and 8 bases from J, leaving 8 bases between. The CDR3 extends over 10 amino acids. Germline V CDR1 and CDR2: SQVTM, ANQGSEA.